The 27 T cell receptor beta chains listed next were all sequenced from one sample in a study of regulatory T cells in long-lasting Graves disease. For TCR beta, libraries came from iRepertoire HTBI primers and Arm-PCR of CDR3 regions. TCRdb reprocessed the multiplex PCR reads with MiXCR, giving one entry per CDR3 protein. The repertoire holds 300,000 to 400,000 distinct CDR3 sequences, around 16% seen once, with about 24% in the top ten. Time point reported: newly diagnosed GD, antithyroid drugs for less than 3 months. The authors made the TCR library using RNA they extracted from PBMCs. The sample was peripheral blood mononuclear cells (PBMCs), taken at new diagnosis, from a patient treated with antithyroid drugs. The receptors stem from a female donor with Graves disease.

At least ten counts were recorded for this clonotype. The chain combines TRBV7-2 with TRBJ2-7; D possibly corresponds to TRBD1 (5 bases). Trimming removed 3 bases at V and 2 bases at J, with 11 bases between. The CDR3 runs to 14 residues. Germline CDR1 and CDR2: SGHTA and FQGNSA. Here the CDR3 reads CASSFGDSPYEQYF. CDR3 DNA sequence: TGTGCCAGCAGCTTCGGCGACAGCCCCTACGAGCAGTACTTC.

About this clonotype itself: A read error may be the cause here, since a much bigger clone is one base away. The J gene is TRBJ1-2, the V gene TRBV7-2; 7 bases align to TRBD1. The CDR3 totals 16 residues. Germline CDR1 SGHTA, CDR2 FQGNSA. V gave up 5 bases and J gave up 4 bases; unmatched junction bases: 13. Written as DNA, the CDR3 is TGTGCCAGCAGCCCGAAAAGACAGGGTCTGGGCTATGGCTACACCTTC. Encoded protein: CASSPKRQGLGYGYTF.

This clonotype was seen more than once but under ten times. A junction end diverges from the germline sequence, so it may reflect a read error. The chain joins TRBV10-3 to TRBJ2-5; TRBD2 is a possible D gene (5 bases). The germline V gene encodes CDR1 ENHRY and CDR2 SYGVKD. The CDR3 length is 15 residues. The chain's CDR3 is CVISERSRSGETQYF. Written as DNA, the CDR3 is TGTGTCATCAGTGAGAGGTCGAGGAGCGGAGAGACCCAGTACTTC.

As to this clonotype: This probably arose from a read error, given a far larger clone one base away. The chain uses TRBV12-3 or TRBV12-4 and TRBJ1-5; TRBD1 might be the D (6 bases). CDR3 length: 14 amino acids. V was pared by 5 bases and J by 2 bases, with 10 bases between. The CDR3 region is CASSERQGNQPQHF. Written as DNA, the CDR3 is TGTGCCAGCAGTGAAAGACAGGGCAATCAGCCCCAGCATTTT.

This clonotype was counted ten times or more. The CDR3 loop is CASSLDRATEAFF. DNA for the CDR3: TGTGCCAGCAGCCTCGACAGGGCCACTGAAGCTTTCTTT. V usage is TRBV7-9 and J usage is TRBJ1-1; 7 bases map to TRBD1. Germline V lookup: CDR1 SEHNR, CDR2 FQNEAQ (reference sequence). This CDR3 spans 13 amino acids. V shed 5 bases, J shed 4 bases, and the junction held 4 bases outside the gene matches.

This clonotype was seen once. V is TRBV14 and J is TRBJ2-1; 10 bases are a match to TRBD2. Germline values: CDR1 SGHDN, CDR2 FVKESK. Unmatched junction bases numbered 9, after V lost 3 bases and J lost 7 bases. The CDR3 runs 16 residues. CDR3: CASSQYLGTSVNEQFF. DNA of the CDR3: TGTGCCAGCAGCCAGTACCTCGGGACTAGCGTAAATGAGCAGTTCTTC.

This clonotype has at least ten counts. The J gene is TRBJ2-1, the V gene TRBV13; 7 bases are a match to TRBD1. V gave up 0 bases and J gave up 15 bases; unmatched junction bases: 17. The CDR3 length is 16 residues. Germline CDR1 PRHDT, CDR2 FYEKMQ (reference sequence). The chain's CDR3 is CASSLGGGDGGPRPFF. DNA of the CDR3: TGTGCCAGCAGCTTAGGAGGGGGCGATGGCGGCCCCAGGCCGTTCTTC.

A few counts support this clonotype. CDR3 loop: CASSNLERNTGELFF. CDR3 nucleotides: TGTGCCAGCAGTAACCTAGAGAGGAACACCGGGGAGCTGTTTTTT. This sequence joins TRBV28 and TRBJ2-2; D remains ambiguous. V was shortened by 5 bases and J by 1 base, with 11 bases between the two germline ends. CDR3 length: 15 residues. CDR1 MDHEN and CDR2 SYDVKM come from the germline V gene.

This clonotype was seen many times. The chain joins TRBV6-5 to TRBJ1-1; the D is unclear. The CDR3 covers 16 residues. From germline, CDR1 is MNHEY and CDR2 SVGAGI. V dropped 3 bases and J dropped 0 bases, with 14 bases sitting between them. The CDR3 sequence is CASSYPGFYVNTEAFF. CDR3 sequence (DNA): TGTGCCAGCAGTTATCCGGGGTTTTATGTGAACACTGAAGCTTTCTTT.

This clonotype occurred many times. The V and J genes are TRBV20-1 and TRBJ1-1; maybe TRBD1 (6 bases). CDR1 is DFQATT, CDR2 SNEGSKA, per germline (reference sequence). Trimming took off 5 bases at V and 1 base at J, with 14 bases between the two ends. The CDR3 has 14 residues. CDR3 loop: CSADRWGANTEAFF. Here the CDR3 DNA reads TGCAGTGCTGACCGCTGGGGGGCGAACACTGAAGCTTTCTTT.

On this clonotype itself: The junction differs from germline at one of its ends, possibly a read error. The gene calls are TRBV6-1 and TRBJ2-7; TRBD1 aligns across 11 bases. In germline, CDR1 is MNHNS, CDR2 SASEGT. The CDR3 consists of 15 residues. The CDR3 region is CASSEGTGGSHEQYF. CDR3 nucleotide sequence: TGTGCCAGCAGTGAAGGGACAGGGGGCTCCCACGAGCAGTACTTC.

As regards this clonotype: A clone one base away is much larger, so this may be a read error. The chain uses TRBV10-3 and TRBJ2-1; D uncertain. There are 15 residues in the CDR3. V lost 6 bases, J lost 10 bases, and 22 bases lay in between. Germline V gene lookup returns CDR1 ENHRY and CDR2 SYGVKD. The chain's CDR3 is CAISGVSSPSYEQFF. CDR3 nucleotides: TGTGCCATCAGCGGAGTGTCCAGCCCGTCCTACGAGCAGTTCTTC.

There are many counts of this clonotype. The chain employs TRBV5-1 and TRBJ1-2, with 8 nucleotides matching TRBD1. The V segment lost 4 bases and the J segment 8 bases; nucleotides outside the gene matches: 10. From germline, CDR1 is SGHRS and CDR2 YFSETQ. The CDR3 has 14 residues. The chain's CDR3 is CASSPDEWTGGYTF. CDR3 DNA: TGCGCCAGCAGCCCCGACGAATGGACAGGGGGCTACACCTTC.

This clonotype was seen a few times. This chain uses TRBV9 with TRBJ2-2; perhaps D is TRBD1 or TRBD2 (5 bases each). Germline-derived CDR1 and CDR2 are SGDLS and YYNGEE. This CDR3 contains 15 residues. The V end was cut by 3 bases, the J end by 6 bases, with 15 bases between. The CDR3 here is CASSDTPLGAGELFF. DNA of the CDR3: TGTGCCAGCAGCGACACCCCCCTGGGGGCCGGGGAGCTGTTTTTT.

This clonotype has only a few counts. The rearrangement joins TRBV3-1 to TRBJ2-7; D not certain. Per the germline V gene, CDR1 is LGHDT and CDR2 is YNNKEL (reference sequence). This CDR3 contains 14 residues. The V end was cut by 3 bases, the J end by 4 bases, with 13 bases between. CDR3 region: CASSHGPSLYEQYF. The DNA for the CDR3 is TGTGCCAGCAGCCACGGACCCTCATTATACGAGCAGTACTTC.

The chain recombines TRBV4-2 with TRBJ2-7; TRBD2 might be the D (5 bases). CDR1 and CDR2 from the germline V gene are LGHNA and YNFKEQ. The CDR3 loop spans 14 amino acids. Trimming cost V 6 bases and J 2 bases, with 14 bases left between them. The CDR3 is CASRRAVGPYEQYF. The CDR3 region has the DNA TGTGCCAGCAGGAGGGCAGTTGGTCCCTACGAGCAGTACTTC.

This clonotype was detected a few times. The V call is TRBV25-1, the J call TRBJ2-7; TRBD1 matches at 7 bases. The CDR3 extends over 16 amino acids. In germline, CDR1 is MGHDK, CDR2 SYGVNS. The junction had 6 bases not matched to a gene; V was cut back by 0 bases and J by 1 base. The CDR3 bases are TGTGCCAGCAGTGAATACCCACAACAGGGGTCCTACGAGCAGTACTTC. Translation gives CASSEYPQQGSYEQYF.

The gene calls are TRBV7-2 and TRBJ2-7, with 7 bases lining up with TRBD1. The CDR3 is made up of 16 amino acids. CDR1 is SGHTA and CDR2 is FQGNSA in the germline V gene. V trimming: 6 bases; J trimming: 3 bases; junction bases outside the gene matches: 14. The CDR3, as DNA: TGTGCCAGCAGTTTGCACTCCCCCAGACAGGGCTACGAGCAGTACTTC. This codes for CASSLHSPRQGYEQYF.

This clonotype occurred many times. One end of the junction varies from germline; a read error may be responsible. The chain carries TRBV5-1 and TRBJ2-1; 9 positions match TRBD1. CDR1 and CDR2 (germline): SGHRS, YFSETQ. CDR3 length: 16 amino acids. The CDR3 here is CASSFKPGQGYNEQFF. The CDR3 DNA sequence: TGTGCCAGCAGCTTCAAACCGGGACAGGGATACAATGAGCAGTTCTTC.

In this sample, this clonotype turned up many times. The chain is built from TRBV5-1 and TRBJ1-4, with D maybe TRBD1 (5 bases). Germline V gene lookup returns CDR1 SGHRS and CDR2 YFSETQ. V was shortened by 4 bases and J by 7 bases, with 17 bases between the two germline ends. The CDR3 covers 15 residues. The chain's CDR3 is CASSPYQGHGEKLFF. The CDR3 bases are TGCGCCAGCAGCCCATATCAGGGTCACGGTGAAAAACTGTTTTTT.

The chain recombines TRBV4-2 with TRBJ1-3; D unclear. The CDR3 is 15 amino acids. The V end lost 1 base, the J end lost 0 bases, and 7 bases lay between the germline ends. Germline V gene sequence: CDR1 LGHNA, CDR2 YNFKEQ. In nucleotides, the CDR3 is TGTGCCAGCAGCCAAGCGGGTGACTCTGGAAACACCATATATTTT. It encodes CASSQAGDSGNTIYF.

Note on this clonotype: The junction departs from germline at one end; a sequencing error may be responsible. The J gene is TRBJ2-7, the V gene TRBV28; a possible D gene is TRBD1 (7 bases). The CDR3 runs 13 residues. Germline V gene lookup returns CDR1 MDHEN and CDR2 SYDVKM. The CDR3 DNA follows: TGTGCCAGCAGCCTAGGAGGGGGCTACGAGCAGCACTTC. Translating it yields CASSLGGGYEQHF.

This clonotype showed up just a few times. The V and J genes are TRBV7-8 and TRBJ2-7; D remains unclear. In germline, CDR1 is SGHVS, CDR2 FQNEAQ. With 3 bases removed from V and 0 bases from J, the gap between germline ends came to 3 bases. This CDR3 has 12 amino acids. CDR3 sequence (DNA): TGTGCCAGCAGCTTCTTCTCCTACGAGCAGTACTTC. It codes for CASSFFSYEQYF.

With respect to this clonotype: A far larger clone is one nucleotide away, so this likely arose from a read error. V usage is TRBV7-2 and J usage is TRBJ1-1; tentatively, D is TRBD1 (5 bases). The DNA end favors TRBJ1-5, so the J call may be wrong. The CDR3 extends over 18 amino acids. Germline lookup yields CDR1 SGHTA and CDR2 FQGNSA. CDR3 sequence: CASSLVRTSGGEGDTQHF. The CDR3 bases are TGTGCCAGCAGCTTAGTACGCACTAGCGGGGGGGAGGGAGATACGCAGCATTTT.

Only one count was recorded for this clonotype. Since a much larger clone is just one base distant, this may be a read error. The CDR3 DNA reads TGTGCCAGATCACAGGGGGACACTGGAGCTTTCTTT. Translation gives CARSQGDTGAFF. This rearrangement joins TRBV6-1 to TRBJ1-1, with 8 bases identical to TRBD1. The CDR3 has 12 residues. The germline V gene has CDR1 MNHNS and CDR2 SASEGT.

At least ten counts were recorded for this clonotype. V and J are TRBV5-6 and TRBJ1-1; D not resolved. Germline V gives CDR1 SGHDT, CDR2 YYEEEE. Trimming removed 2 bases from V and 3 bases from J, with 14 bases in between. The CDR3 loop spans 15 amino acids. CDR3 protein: CASSLRFTRDTEAFF. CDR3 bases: TGTGCCAGCAGCTTACGTTTTACCCGGGACACTGAAGCTTTCTTT.

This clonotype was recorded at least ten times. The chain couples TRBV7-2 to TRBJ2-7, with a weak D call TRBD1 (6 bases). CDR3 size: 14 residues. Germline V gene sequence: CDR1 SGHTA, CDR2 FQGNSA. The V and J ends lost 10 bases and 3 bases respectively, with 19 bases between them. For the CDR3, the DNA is TGTGCCACCACAGATGCCGGCAGGGGCTACGAGCAGTACTTC. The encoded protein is CATTDAGRGYEQYF.